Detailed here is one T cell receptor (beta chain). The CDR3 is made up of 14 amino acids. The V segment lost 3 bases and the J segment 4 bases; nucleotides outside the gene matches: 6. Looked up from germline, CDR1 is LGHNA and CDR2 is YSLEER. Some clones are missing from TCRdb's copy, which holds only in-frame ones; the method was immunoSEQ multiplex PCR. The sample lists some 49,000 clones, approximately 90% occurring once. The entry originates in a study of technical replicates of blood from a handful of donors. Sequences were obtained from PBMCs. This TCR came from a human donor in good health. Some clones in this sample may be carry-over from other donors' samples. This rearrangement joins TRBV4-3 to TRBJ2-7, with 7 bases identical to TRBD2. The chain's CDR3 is CASSQGLGGYEQYF. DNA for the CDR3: TGCGCCAGCAGCCAGGGGTTGGGAGGGTACGAGCAGTACTTC.